The next 18 T cell receptor beta chains were all read from a single sample in a study of blood T cells in healthy people across ages. PCR was performed a second time for about 7 to 11 cycles using a sample-barcoded 5' primer and a J-beta primer mix. A single record per CDR3 protein comes from TCRdb applying MiXCR to the 5' RACE reads. The table lists some 940,000 distinct CDR3 sequences, almost 30% of them singletons, with roughly 10% in the top ten. This sample was also put to use in a study of T cells of mothers and their children.

The sequencing input was blood. The receptor set was obtained from a woman aged 40 to 55 in good health.

This clonotype was seen a few times. The chain joins TRBV5-5 to TRBJ1-2; 9 bases map to TRBD1. CDR3 length: 13 amino acids. The junction had 7 bases not matched to a gene; V was cut back by 4 bases and J by 9 bases. CDR1 is SGHKS and CDR2 is YYEKEE in the germline V gene (reference sequence). This chain's CDR3 is CASSQQGATSYTF. The CDR3 nucleotides read TGTGCCAGCAGCCAACAGGGGGCGACTAGCTACACCTTC.

In its sample, this clonotype was seen many times. The gene calls are TRBV14 and TRBJ2-1; 10 nucleotides match TRBD1. Germline CDR1 is SGHDN and CDR2 is FVKESK. The J segment lost 5 bases and the V segment lost 0 bases, leaving 7 bases of the junction unmatched. The CDR3 runs 17 residues. The DNA for the CDR3 is TGTGCCAGCAGCCAAGATGGAAGACAGGGGGCCCACAATGAGCAGTTCTTC. Translating it yields CASSQDGRQGAHNEQFF.

This clonotype was seen more than once but under ten times. This may come from a read error, since a much larger clone is one base off. The chain has TRBV20-1 and TRBJ2-7; 9 bases fit TRBD1. Trimming took 6 bases from V and 3 from J; bases not matched to a gene: 9. This CDR3 region has 14 residues. CDR1 is DFQATT and CDR2 is SNEGSKA in the germline V gene (reference sequence). The CDR3: CSARPGTGSYEQYF. The CDR3 nucleotides read TGCAGTGCCAGACCCGGGACAGGGAGCTACGAGCAGTACTTC.

This clonotype showed up just a few times. V usage is TRBV20-1 and J usage is TRBJ2-5, with D possibly being TRBD1 (5 bases). The J call may be wrong; the DNA end is better matched by TRBJ2-7. Germline V lookup: CDR1 DFQATT, CDR2 SNEGSKA (reference sequence). This CDR3 region has 12 residues. The CDR3, as DNA: TGCAGGGCATCCAAGGGGCTGTACGAGCAGTACTTC. Translation gives CRASKGLYEQYF.

This chain joins TRBV5-6 and TRBJ2-7; 10 nucleotides line up with TRBD1. The CDR3 contains 14 residues. Germline CDR1 reads SGHDT; CDR2 reads YYEEEE. Trimming removed 5 bases from V and 9 bases from J; junction bases left unmatched: 11. CDR3 sequence: CASSYGTGEYGQYF. The CDR3 bases are TGTGCCAGCAGTTACGGGACAGGGGAGTATGGGCAGTACTTC.

A few counts support this clonotype. One base away lies a much larger clone, so this may be a sequencing read error. V gene TRBV12-3 or TRBV12-4 combines with J gene TRBJ1-4; no clear D. The CDR3 is 11 residues long. The V and J ends lost 5 bases and 8 bases respectively, with 6 bases between them. CDR3 protein: CASSVEEKLFF. In nucleotides, the CDR3 is TGTGCCAGCAGTGTAGAGGAAAAACTGTTTTTT.

This clonotype was seen only a few times. This may be a read error: a much more frequent sequence differs by one nucleotide. The rearrangement uses TRBV6-2 or TRBV6-3 and TRBJ2-4; TRBD1 aligns across 8 bases. CDR1 MNHEY and CDR2 SVGEGT come from the germline V gene. The ends lost 6 bases at V and 13 bases at J; junction bases unmatched: 14. The CDR3 is 14 residues long. The CDR3 DNA follows: TGTGCCAGCAGGTCAGACAGGGGACGGAATGAGCAGTACTTC. This gives the protein CASRSDRGRNEQYF.

The J gene is TRBJ1-3, the V gene TRBV7-9; D gene ambiguous. The germline V and J ends were trimmed by 6 bases and 0 bases, with 15 bases remaining between them. Germline CDR1 SEHNR, CDR2 FQNEAQ (reference sequence). The CDR3 has 16 residues. This chain's CDR3 is CASRKTEAGSGNTIYF. CDR3 coding DNA: TGTGCCAGCAGAAAAACGGAGGCCGGCTCTGGAAACACCATATATTTT.

This clonotype showed up just a few times. The rearrangement uses TRBV20-1 and TRBJ1-5; 7 bases fit TRBD1. Germline-derived CDR1 and CDR2 are DFQATT and SNEGSKA (reference sequence). Germline trimming cut 0 bases from V and 6 bases from J; bases unmatched to any gene: 5. The CDR3 runs 14 residues. The CDR3 loop reads CSAREGTDSQPQHF. CDR3 bases: TGCAGTGCTAGAGAGGGGACAGACAGTCAGCCCCAGCATTTT.

This clonotype was picked up many times. V gene TRBV20-1 combines with J gene TRBJ2-1; TRBD2 might be the D (6 bases). This CDR3 has 14 residues. V was clipped by 5 bases and J by 3 bases, with 14 bases between them. CDR1 and CDR2 from the germline V gene are DFQATT and SNEGSKA (reference sequence). CDR3 nucleotides: TGCAGTGCTCCCGGGCGGGACCACTACAATGAGCAGTTCTTC. Its translation is CSAPGRDHYNEQFF.

This clonotype was recorded only once. The V and J genes are TRBV20-1 and TRBJ1-4; D remains ambiguous. The CDR3 runs 13 residues. V lost 5 bases to trimming and J lost 8 bases, with 15 bases between them. CDR1 and CDR2 (germline): DFQATT, SNEGSKA (reference sequence). CDR3 region: CSAPMGVGEKLFF. The CDR3 DNA is TGCAGTGCTCCGATGGGTGTGGGAGAAAAACTGTTTTTT.

This chain joins TRBV7-3 and TRBJ2-3, with a weak D call TRBD1 (5 bases). CDR3 length equals 15 residues. Trimming took off 5 bases at V and 0 bases at J, with 12 bases between the two ends. CDR1 is SGHTA, CDR2 FQGTGA, per germline. CDR3 DNA sequence: TGTGCCAGCAGCATTGGACACGGCAGCACAGATACGCAGTATTTT. The encoded protein is CASSIGHGSTDTQYF.

This clonotype was found many times. V and J are TRBV20-1 and TRBJ2-5; 15 positions agree with TRBD2. From germline, CDR1 is DFQATT and CDR2 SNEGSKA (reference sequence). V lost 6 bases to trimming and J lost 5 bases; unmatched junction nucleotides: 7. CDR3 length: 15 amino acids. CDR3 residues: CSARTSGGADETQYF. The DNA of the CDR3 is TGCAGTGCCCGGACTAGCGGGGGGGCCGACGAGACCCAGTACTTC.

This rearrangement joins TRBV19 to TRBJ2-7, with TRBD1 matching over 7 bases. This CDR3 is 14 amino acids long. After removal of 7 bases from V and 0 bases from J, the junction contained 6 bases not matched to a gene. Germline V lookup: CDR1 LNHDA, CDR2 SQIVND (reference sequence). The CDR3 DNA follows: TGTGCCAGTACTCTGACAGGGAGCTCCTACGAGCAGTACTTC. The encoded protein is CASTLTGSSYEQYF.

The chain couples TRBV7-3 to TRBJ2-1, with 15 bases aligning to TRBD2. CDR1 and CDR2 from the germline V gene are SGHTA and FQGTGA. CDR3 length equals 15 residues. Losses at the gene ends were 4 bases for V and 9 bases for J; bases not matched to a gene: 4. The chain's CDR3 is CASSSPGLAGGEQFF. CDR3 coding DNA: TGTGCCAGCAGCTCTCCGGGACTAGCGGGGGGTGAGCAGTTCTTC.

The chain combines TRBV28 with TRBJ1-4; possibly TRBD1 for D (6 bases). The CDR3 runs to 12 residues. CDR1 is MDHEN, CDR2 SYDVKM, per germline. The V and J ends lost 7 bases and 8 bases respectively, with 11 bases between them. Written as DNA, the CDR3 is TGTGCCAGCAAAGGGGGTATGGAAAAACTGTTTTTT. It codes for CASKGGMEKLFF.

The chain combines TRBV20-1 with TRBJ2-4, with TRBD1 as a possible D gene (7 bases). The DNA end is a closer match to TRBJ2-7, so the J assignment may be wrong. The CDR3 has 16 amino acids. The germline CDR1 and CDR2 sequences are DFQATT and SNEGSKA (reference sequence). CDR3 loop: CSVARGGAGGFYEQYF. The CDR3 region has the DNA TGCAGTGTTGCGCGAGGGGGCGCAGGGGGGTTCTACGAGCAGTACTTC.

The J gene is TRBJ2-3, the V gene TRBV7-9; maybe TRBD2 (6 bases). This CDR3 contains 15 residues. CDR1 is SEHNR, CDR2 FQNEAQ, per germline (reference sequence). Trimming cost V 5 bases and J 2 bases, with 14 bases left between them. DNA for the CDR3: TGTGCCAGCAGCCCCGGGGGAGGACTCACAGATACGCAGTATTTT. Its protein is CASSPGGGLTDTQYF.